The rows below give T cell receptor beta chains drawn from one sample of a study of blood T cell repertoires in COVID-19. Data came from immunoSEQ multiplex PCR; TCRdb stores just in-frame clones and leaves some out. This table holds about 350,000 clones, 80% to 90% found once. Sequencing was done on a sample of PBMCs or T cells enriched from blood (not recorded which). The receptors were sampled from a young woman who had recovered from COVID-19. Each CDR3 is given without its conserved first and last residue. A D gene is named only where the DNA matches it firmly. A row's size may be missing; if present it is once, few, many or a size class.

d_call | clone_size | cdr3_length | v_call | cdr3_aa
- | - | 11 | TRBV18 | ASSLSNTGELF
- | - | 11 | TRBV7-8 | ASSLPRTGGAF
- | - | 12 | TRBV4-1 | ASSQETGNYGYT
- | - | 14 | TRBV5-1 | ASSPTPVGSDQPQH
- | once | 14 | TRBV5-1 | ASSLAGGGTNYGYT
- | - | 12 | TRBV24-1 | ATSDFQANYGYT
TRBD1 | - | 12 | TRBV5-5 | ASSRTGHNTEAF
TRBD1 | - | 12 | TRBV2 | ASSYTGGDTEAF
TRBD1 | - | 17 | TRBV5-1 | ASSLAGSVGQGVPDTQY
- | - | 12 | TRBV28 | ASSLRGRYGELF
- | - | 11 | TRBV2 | ASSGERSNGYT
- | - | 10 | TRBV3-1/TRBV3-2 | ASSQHSETQY
- | few | 11 | TRBV12-3/TRBV12-4 | ASIGDGNQPQH
TRBD1 | once | 11 | TRBV19 | ASRDRGLREQY
TRBD1 | - | 13 | TRBV9 | ASSVRTGGGEKLF
TRBD1 | - | 12 | TRBV2 | AAGRDSSSYEQY
- | - | 13 | TRBV19 | ASSIQGRYNQPQH
TRBD1 | - | 12 | TRBV28 | ASSLTGWPGEQY
- | few | 9 | TRBV6-1 | ASSEAAPLH
- | - | 11 | TRBV7-6 | ASSLSAGNTIY
- | - | 13 | TRBV7-8 | ASTPSSLRDTEAF
- | few | 14 | TRBV18 | ASSPRQVATNEKLF
TRBD1 | few | 15 | TRBV9 | ASSYNRRTGANYGYT
- | once | 13 | TRBV18 | ASSRAGQLNQPQH
- | - | 12 | TRBV27 | ASSPRHLNTEAF
- | - | 12 | TRBV18 | ASSGGGSGNTIY
- | once | 11 | TRBV6-5 | ASSSRLYYEQY
- | - | 10 | TRBV3-1/TRBV3-2 | ASSYQGRGQY
- | - | 13 | TRBV11-2 | ASSFYGEVNSPLH
- | - | 11 | TRBV29-1 | SVRAGLNNEQF
- | - | 10 | TRBV6-5 | ASSPHLDTQY
- | - | 13 | TRBV19 | ASSIVDSTHGGYT
TRBD1 | - | 11 | TRBV19 | ASRLQGNSPLH
TRBD2 | - | 14 | TRBV2 | ASKRLGLASTDTQY
TRBD1 | - | 13 | TRBV6-5 | ASSYAGTGLWEQF
- | - | 12 | TRBV27 | ASTSAGGLGGYT
TRBD2 | - | 13 | TRBV5-1 | ASSLAGGGTGELF
TRBD1 | - | 14 | TRBV28 | ASRTGTGGPNQPQH
- | - | 12 | TRBV21-1 | ASSKQDRVGGYT
- | - | 12 | TRBV5-1 | ASSLDRISYEQY
TRBD2 | - | 13 | TRBV19 | ASRTSGGAQETQY
- | - | 11 | TRBV6-1 | ASSEDREDTQY
- | - | 16 | TRBV10-3 | AISESSGIDPNTGELF
- | - | 13 | TRBV7-2 | ASSHDSSGNQPQH
- | - | 12 | TRBV7-9 | ASSRKGDNSPLH
- | - | 13 | TRBV19 | ASSFPGARNYGYT
TRBD1 | once | 12 | TRBV5-3 | ARSNGQGSYEQY
TRBD1 | few | 13 | TRBV30 | AWSEGWDRAYGYT
- | - | 13 | TRBV14 | ASSARSPAGYGYT
- | - | 12 | TRBV6-2/TRBV6-3 | ASSSREARQPQH
- | - | 17 | TRBV6-2/TRBV6-3 | ASSYDMRTVSSDSYEQY
- | once | 10 | TRBV7-8 | ASSLAQGTQY
TRBD2 | - | 12 | TRBV7-9 | ASSFSGGAYTQY